This T cell receptor (beta chain) was sequenced during a study of T-cell reconstitution after alpha-beta-depleted transplantation in children. The study's findings and limits: Recipient T cells and thymic progenitors that survived were the source of the high TCRbeta diversity seen at day 60 in some patients. Approximately two months post-transplant, alpha-beta T cells reportedly originated from several hundred expanded graft clones. Among T cells one year after transplant, newly produced cells accounted for most counts and diversity.

Regarding this clonotype: As yet, its antigen is unknown.

Unique molecular identifiers were incorporated when the TCRbeta library was constructed. TCRdb reanalysed the PCR reads using MiXCR and keeps one entry per CDR3 protein. The data contain fewer than 550,000 distinct CDR3 sequences, 9.5% to 12% of them singletons. This TCR was sampled from a female patient aged 2 to 10 who had a stem cell transplant for aplastic anemia, so the T cells may come from the graft donor. This specimen was PBMCs, mostly from graft donor cells, taken 180 days after TCRalphabeta/CD19-depleted stem cell transplant.

CDR3 sequence reads: CASSRAGGDVEQFF. The CDR3 DNA is TGTGCCAGCAGCCGTGCCGGGGGGGACGTTGAGCAGTTCTTC. This sequence joins TRBV4-2 and TRBJ2-1, with 8 bases identical to TRBD2. The CDR3 is 14 residues long. The V gene end was trimmed by 4 bases and the J gene end by 9 bases; junction bases not matched to a gene: 8. The germline gives CDR1 LGHNA, CDR2 YNFKEQ.